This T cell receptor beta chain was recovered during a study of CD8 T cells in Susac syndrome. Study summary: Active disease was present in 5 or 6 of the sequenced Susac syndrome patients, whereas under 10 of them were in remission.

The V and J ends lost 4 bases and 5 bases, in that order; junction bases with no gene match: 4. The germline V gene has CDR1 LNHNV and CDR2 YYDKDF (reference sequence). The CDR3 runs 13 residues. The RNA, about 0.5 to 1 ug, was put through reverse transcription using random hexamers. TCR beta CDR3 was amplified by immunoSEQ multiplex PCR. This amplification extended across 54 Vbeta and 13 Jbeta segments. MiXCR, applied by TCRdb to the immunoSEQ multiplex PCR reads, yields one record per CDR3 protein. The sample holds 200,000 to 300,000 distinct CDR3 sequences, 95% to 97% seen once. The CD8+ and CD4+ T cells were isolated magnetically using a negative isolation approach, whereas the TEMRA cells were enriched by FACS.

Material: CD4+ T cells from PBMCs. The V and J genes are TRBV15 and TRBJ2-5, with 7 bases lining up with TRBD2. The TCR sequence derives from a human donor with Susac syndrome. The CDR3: CATSNTGGETQYF. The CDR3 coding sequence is TGTGCCACCAGCAATACCGGGGGGGAGACCCAGTACTTC.